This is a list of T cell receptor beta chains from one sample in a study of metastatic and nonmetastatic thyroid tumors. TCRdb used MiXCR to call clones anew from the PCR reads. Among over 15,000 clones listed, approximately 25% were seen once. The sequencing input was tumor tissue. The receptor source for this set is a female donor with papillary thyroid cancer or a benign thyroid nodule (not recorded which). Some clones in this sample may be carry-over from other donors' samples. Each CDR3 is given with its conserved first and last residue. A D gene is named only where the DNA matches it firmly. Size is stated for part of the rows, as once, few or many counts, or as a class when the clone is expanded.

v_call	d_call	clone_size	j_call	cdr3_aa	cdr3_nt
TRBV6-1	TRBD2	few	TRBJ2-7	CASSEGTSSYEQYF	TGTGCCAGCAGTGAAGGGACTAGCTCCTACGAGCAGTACTTC
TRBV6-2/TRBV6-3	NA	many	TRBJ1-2	CASSTLDTRGGYTF	TGTGCCAGCAGTACTCTTGATACCAGGGGAGGCTACACCTTC
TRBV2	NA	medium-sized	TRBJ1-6	CASSSGGSYNSPLHF	TGTGCCAGCAGTTCGGGGGGTTCGTATAATTCACCCCTCCACTTT
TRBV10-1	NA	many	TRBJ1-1	CASSDSGTVNTEAFF	TGCGCCAGCAGTGACTCCGGGACGGTGAACACTGAAGCTTTCTTT
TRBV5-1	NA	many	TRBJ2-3	CASSLFGFSTDTQYF	TGCGCCAGCAGCTTGTTCGGTTTTAGCACAGATACGCAGTATTTT
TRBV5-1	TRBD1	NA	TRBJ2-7	CASSPGQGFNEQYF	TGCGCCAGCAGTCCGGGACAGGGGTTCAACGAGCAGTACTTC
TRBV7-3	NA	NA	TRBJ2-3	CASSSDRFGVTQYF	TGTGCCAGCAGCTCAGACAGGTTCGGGGTTACGCAGTATTTT
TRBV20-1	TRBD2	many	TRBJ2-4	CSANWGGNIQYF	TGCAGTGCTAATTGGGGAGGGAACATTCAGTACTTC
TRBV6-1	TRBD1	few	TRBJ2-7	CASTVQGASSYEQYF	TGTGCCAGCACTGTACAGGGGGCCTCCTCCTACGAGCAGTACTTC
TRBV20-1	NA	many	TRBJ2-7	CSASGSRDTYEQYF	TGCAGTGCTAGCGGCAGCCGTGATACCTACGAGCAGTACTTC
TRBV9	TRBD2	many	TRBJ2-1	CASSISRGLADNEQFF	TGTGCCAGCAGCATCTCACGCGGACTAGCGGACAATGAGCAGTTCTTC
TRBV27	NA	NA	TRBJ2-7	CASPGGTFSYEQYF	TGTGCCAGCCCTGGTGGCACCTTCTCCTACGAGCAGTACTTC
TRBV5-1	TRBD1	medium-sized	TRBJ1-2	CASRMGTGANYGYTF	TGCGCCAGCCGCATGGGGACAGGGGCTAACTATGGCTACACCTTC
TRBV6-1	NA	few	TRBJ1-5	CASSVRKGQGRQPQHF	TGTGCCAGCAGTGTTCGGAAAGGGCAGGGAAGGCAGCCCCAGCATTTT
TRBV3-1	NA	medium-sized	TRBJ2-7	CASSPGPPRTYEQYF	TGTGCCAGCAGCCCCGGACCCCCAAGGACCTACGAGCAGTACTTC
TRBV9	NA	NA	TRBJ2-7	CASSFAVGAEQYF	TGTGCCAGCAGCTTCGCGGTGGGGGCCGAGCAGTACTTC
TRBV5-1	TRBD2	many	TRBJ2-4	CASSRKSGGVGNIQYF	TGCGCCAGCAGCCGAAAGAGCGGGGGGGTTGGAAACATTCAGTACTTC
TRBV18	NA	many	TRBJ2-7	CASSTGVGGSYEQYF	TGTGCCAGCTCAACGGGAGTGGGGGGTTCCTACGAGCAGTACTTC
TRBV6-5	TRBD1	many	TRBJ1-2	CASSYTGDGYTF	TGTGCCAGCAGTTACACAGGGGATGGCTACACCTTC
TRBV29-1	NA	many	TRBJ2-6	CSAQLTGANVLTF	TGCAGCGCCCAGCTTACTGGGGCCAACGTCCTGACTTTC
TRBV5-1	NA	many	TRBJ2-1	CASSLAVQGNEQFF	TGCGCCAGCAGCTTGGCCGTTCAGGGGAATGAGCAGTTCTTC
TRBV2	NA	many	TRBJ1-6	CASLKGVYNSPLHF	TGTGCCAGCCTTAAGGGAGTCTATAATTCACCCCTCCACTTT
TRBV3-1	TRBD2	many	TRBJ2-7	CASSQLAGPYEQYF	TGTGCCAGCAGCCAACTAGCGGGACCCTACGAGCAGTACTTC
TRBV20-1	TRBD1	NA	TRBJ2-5	CSASGSGQGDMETQYF	TGCAGTGCTAGTGGCTCTGGACAGGGAGATATGGAGACCCAGTACTTC
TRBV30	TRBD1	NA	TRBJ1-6	CAWTPGTGGSPLHF	TGTGCCTGGACCCCAGGGACAGGGGGTTCACCCCTCCACTTT
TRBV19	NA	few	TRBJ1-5	CASSITGYSNQPQHF	TGTGCCAGTAGTATTACAGGGTATAGCAATCAGCCCCAGCATTTT
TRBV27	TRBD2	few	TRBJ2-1	CASSLSTGLAGRGGEQFF	TGTGCCAGCAGTTTATCGACGGGACTAGCGGGAAGGGGGGGTGAGCAGTTCTTC
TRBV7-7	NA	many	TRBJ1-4	CASSPNVGATNEKLFF	TGTGCTAGCAGCCCCAATGTGGGCGCAACTAATGAAAAACTGTTTTTT
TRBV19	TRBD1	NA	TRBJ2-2	CASSPPGQEYTGELFF	TGTGCCAGTAGCCCACCCGGACAGGAGTACACCGGGGAGCTGTTTTTT
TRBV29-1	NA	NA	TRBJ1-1	CSVVAGGNTEAFF	TGCAGCGTCGTTGCCGGGGGGAACACTGAAGCTTTCTTT
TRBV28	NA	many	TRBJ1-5	CASSSSNAGNQPQHF	TGTGCCAGCAGTTCCTCAAACGCAGGCAATCAGCCCCAGCATTTT
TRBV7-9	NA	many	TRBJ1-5	CASSHTGRDQPQHF	TGTGCCAGCAGCCATACAGGGAGGGATCAGCCCCAGCATTTT
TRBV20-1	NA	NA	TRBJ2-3	CSARDGGARDTQYF	TGCAGTGCTAGAGATGGGGGTGCTCGGGATACGCAGTATTTT
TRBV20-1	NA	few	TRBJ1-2	CSARVMAQAGANYGYTF	TGCAGTGCTAGAGTGATGGCCCAGGCAGGAGCTAACTATGGCTACACCTTC
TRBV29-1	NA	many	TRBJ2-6	CSVRAYSSGANVLTF	TGCAGCGTCCGGGCCTACAGCTCTGGGGCCAACGTCCTGACTTTC
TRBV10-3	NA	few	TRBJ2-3	CAIMVEPGGPTGSTDTQYF	TGTGCCATCATGGTCGAACCGGGAGGCCCGACAGGTAGCACAGATACGCAGTATTTT
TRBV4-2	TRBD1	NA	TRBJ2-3	CASSPQGARPMFTYTQYF	TGTGCCAGCAGCCCTCAGGGGGCTAGGCCTATGTTCACATATACGCAGTATTTT
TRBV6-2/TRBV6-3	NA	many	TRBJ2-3	CASNRFTDTQYF	TGTGCCAGCAACAGGTTCACAGATACGCAGTATTTT
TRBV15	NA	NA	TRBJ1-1	CATSRVRGGTEAFF	TGTGCCACCAGCAGAGTTAGGGGGGGCACTGAAGCTTTCTTT
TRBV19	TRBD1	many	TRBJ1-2	CASRPSGTGVYGYTF	TGTGCCAGTAGGCCTTCCGGGACAGGGGTCTATGGCTACACCTTC
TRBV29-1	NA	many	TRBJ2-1	CSVEEPEQFF	TGCAGCGTTGAAGAACCTGAGCAGTTCTTC
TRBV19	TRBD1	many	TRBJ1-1	CASSIWGQTGNTEAFF	TGTGCCAGTAGTATATGGGGACAGACAGGGAACACTGAAGCTTTCTTT
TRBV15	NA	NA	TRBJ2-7	CATSRPPWVELYEQYF	TGTGCCACCAGCAGACCACCGTGGGTAGAGCTCTACGAGCAGTACTTC
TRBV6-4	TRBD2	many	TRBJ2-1	CASSDGSEAGRWFF	TGTGCCAGCAGTGACGGGAGCGAAGCGGGGAGGTGGTTCTTC
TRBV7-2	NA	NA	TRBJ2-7	CASSLRLGAAWEQYF	TGTGCCAGCAGCTTAAGATTGGGTGCGGCGTGGGAGCAGTACTTC
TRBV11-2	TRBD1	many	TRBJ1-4	CASSSTGDKLFF	TGTGCCAGCAGCTCGACAGGGGACAAACTGTTTTTT
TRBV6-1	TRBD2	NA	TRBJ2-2	CASSATGLAGAGELFF	TGTGCCAGCAGCGCTACGGGACTAGCGGGAGCGGGGGAGCTGTTTTTT
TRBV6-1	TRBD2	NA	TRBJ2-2	CASSELAGGPGTVELFF	TGTGCCAGCAGTGAACTAGCGGGGGGGCCCGGCACCGTGGAGCTGTTTTTT
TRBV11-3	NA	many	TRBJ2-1	CASSSDHSEQFF	TGTGCCAGCAGCTCGGACCACAGTGAGCAGTTCTTC
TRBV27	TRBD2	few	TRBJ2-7	CASSQAEGTSGAPYEQYF	TGTGCCAGCAGTCAGGCCGAGGGGACTAGCGGAGCCCCTTACGAGCAGTACTTC
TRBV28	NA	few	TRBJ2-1	CATGVRNEQFF	TGTGCCACGGGAGTAAGGAATGAGCAGTTCTTC
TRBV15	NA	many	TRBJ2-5	CATSESRQPKETQYF	TGTGCCACCAGCGAATCGCGACAGCCTAAAGAGACCCAGTACTTC
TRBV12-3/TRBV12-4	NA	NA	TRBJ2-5	CASSFVPSQETQYF	TGTGCCAGCAGTTTTGTGCCCTCGCAAGAGACCCAGTACTTC
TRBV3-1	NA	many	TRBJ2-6	CASSPVPGANVLTF	TGTGCCAGCAGCCCTGTCCCCGGGGCCAACGTCCTGACTTTC
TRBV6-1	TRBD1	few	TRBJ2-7	CASSWGRTGYYGQYF	TGTGCCAGCAGTTGGGGTCGGACAGGGTACTACGGGCAGTACTTC
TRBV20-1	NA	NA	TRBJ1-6	CSARVLQGGTYNSPLHF	TGCAGTGCTAGAGTTTTGCAGGGAGGCACCTATAATTCACCCCTCCACTTT
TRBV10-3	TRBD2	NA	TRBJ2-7	CATRASGISGYEQYF	TGTGCCACCAGGGCTAGCGGGATTAGCGGGTACGAGCAGTACTTC
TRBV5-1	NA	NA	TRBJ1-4	CASRQGITNEKLFF	TGCGCCAGCCGTCAGGGAATAACTAATGAAAAACTGTTTTTT
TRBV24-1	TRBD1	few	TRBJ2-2	CATSVMTGDSTGELFF	TGTGCCACCAGTGTCATGACAGGGGATAGTACCGGGGAGCTGTTTTTT
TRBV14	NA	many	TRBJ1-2	CASSQGDPGSRFGYGYTF	TGTGCCAGCAGCCAAGGAGACCCCGGATCCCGATTTGGCTATGGCTACACCTTC